Given below is one TCR beta chain in context. This record comes from a study of blood T cell repertoires in COVID-19. V lost 5 bases to trimming and J lost 1 base, with 10 bases between them. Per the germline V gene, CDR1 is SGDLS and CDR2 is YYNGEE. The CDR3 sequence is 15 residues long. Original processing methods: It was from reference gene primer amplification that nucleated cell counts were estimated. Libraries were prepared by immunoSEQ multiplex PCR; TCRdb keeps only in-frame clonotypes and omits some of them. For V, J and clone size, that table is used; D and trimming come from the DNA. The sample comprises 25,000 to 35,000 clones, 84% of which are singletons, and roughly 42% rests with the top ten.

The clonotype was recovered from a woman older than 75 with acute or convalescent COVID-19. The specimen sequenced was peripheral blood. The genes are TRBV9 and TRBJ2-6; D is unclear. For the CDR3, the DNA is TGTGCCAGCAGTGAGGCATTGTCTGGGGCCAACGTCCTGACTTTC. Amino acids: CASSEALSGANVLTF. Filled out from reference TRBV9 and TRBJ2-6, the complete variable domain reads DSGVTQTPKHLITATGQRVTLRCSPRSGDLSVYWYQQSLDQGLQFLIQYYNGEERAKGNILERFSAQQFPDLHSELNLSSLELGDSALYFCASSEALSGANVLTFGAGSRLTVL.